This T cell receptor (beta chain) was sequenced during a study of CD8 T cells in ankylosing spondylitis. This clonotype appeared a few times. The antigen is unknown. Broader study findings: A number of the motif variants had already been described in reactive arthritis synovial fluid and blood. What seemed typical of ankylosing spondylitis blood was a TCR beta motif built from under 10 highly homologous variants. Clones that were linked to disease were CD8+ and were relatively rare in peripheral blood.

Scientists made TCR beta libraries using quantitative 5'-RACE with molecular barcodes. TCRdb redid the calling of the 5' RACE reads with MiXCR, one entry per CDR3 protein. The table lists more than 100,000 distinct CDR3 sequences, roughly a sixth of them singletons. V was clipped by 3 bases and J by 0 bases, with 12 bases between them. CDR3 size: 15 residues. The chain uses TRBV12-3 or TRBV12-4 and TRBJ2-7; D is unclear. The specimen was blood, either unsorted or a sorted T cell fraction (not recorded which). This receptor was taken from a male donor with ankylosing spondylitis. The CDR3 here is CASSFSQTYSYEQYF. Here the CDR3 DNA reads TGTGCCAGCAGTTTCTCCCAGACCTACTCCTACGAGCAGTACTTC.